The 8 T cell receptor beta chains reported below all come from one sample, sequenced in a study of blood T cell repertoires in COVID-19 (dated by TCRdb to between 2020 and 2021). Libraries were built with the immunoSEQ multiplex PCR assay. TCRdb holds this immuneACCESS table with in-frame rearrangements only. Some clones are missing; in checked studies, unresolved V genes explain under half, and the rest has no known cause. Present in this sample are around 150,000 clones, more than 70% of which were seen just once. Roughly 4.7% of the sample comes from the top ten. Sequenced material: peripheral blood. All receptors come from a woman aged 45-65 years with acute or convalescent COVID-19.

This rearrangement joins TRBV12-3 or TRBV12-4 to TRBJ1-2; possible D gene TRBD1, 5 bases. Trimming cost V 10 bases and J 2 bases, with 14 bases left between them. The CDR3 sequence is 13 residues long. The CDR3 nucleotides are TGTGCCACCCTTGGGGGAGGAAACTATGGCTACACCTTC. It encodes CATLGGGNYGYTF.

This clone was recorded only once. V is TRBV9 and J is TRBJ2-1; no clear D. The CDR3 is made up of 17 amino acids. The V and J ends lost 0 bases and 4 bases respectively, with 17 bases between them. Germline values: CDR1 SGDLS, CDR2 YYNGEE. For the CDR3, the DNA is TGTGCCAGCAGCGTAGGGGCCCTAACGATTGGGTACAATGAGCAGTTCTTC. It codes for CASSVGALTIGYNEQFF.

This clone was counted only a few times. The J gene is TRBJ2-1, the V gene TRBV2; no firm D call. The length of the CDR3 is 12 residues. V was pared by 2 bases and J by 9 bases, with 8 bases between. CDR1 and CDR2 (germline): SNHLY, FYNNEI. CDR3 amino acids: CASSERWAEQFF. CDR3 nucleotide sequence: TGTGCCAGCAGTGAACGGTGGGCTGAGCAGTTCTTC.

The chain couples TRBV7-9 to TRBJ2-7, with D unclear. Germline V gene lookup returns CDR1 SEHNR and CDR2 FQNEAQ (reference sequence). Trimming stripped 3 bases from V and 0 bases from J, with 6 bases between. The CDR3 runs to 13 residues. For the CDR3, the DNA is TGTGCCAGCAGCTTTGGCGGCTCCTACGAGCAGTACTTC. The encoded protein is CASSFGGSYEQYF.

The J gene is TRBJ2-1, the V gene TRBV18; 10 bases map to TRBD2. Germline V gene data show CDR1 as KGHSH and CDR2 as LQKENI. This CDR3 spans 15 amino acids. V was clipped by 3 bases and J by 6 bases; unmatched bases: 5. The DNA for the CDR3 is TGTGCCAGCTCACCTAGCGGGGGGTACCTCAATGAGCAGTTCTTC. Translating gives CASSPSGGYLNEQFF.

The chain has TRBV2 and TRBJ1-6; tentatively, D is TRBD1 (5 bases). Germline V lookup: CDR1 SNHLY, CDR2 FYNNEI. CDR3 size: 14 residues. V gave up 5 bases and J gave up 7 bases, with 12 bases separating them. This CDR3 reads CASSFDSFNSPLHF. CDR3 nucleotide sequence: TGTGCCAGCAGTTTCGACAGCTTCAATTCACCCCTCCACTTT.

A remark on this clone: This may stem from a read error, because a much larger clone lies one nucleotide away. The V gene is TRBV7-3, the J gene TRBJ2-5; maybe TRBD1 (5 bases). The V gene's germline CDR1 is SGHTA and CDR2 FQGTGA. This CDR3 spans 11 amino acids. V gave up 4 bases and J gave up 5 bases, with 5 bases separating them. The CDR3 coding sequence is TGTGCCAGCAGCTCAGGGGAGACCCAGTACTTC. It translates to CASSSGETQYF. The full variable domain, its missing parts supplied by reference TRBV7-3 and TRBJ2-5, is GAGVSQTPSNKVTEKGKYVELRCDPISGHTALYWYRQSLGQGPEFLIYFQGTGAADDSGLPNDRFFAVRPEGSVSTLKIQRTERGDSAVYLCASSSGETQYFGPGTRLLVL.

CDR3 sequence: CASSSPGTEVMNTEAFF. In DNA form, the CDR3 reads TGTGCCAGCAGCTCACCCGGGACAGAAGTCATGAACACTGAAGCTTTCTTT. The rearrangement uses TRBV5-6 and TRBJ1-1; 7 nucleotides agree with TRBD1. Germline values: CDR1 SGHDT, CDR2 YYEEEE. This CDR3 has 17 residues. Trimming took 3 bases from V and 0 from J; bases not matched to a gene: 11. Looking up the rest from reference TRBV5-6 and TRBJ1-1 gives the full variable domain: DAGVTQSPTHLIKTRGQQVTLRCSPKSGHDTVSWYQQALGQGPQFIFQYYEEEERQRGNFPDRFSGHQFPNYSSELNVNALLLGDSALYLCASSSPGTEVMNTEAFFGQGTRLTVV.